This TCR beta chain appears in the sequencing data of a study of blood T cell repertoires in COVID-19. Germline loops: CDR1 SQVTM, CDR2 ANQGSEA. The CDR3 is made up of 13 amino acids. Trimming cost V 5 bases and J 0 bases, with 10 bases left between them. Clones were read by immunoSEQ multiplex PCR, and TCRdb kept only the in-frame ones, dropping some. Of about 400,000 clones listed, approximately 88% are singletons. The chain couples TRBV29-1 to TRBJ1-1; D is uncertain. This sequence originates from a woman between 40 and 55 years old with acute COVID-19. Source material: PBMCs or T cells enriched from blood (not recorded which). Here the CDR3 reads CSVSLGVNTEAFF. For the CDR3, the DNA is TGCAGCGTTTCACTTGGAGTGAACACTGAAGCTTTCTTT.